This entry features one T cell receptor beta chain sequence. This receptor's antigen is unknown. One base away there is no much larger clone; base qualities are not given. TCRbeta CDR3 regions were amplified from genomic DNA using the immunoSEQ Assay, a bias-controlled multiplex PCR. Processing in the source paper ran as follows. The number of nucleated cells in each sample was estimated by amplification of reference gene primers within the assay. To quantify the absolute abundance of each unique TCRbeta CDR3 rearrangement, sequence reads were collapsed and filtered. For each sample, productive Simpson clonality was calculated by taking the square root of Simpson's diversity index across productive rearrangements. The clones in this table, taken by TCRdb from immuneACCESS, are in-frame only. Not every clone is retained; where verified, under half of the shortfall comes from an unresolved V gene, and the cause of the rest is unknown. V, J and clone size were drawn from that table, and D and trimming were deduced from the DNA. The sample profile shows hundreds of thousands of clones; 75% to 90% of them were found once. The ten largest clonotypes hold about 2.2% of the sample.

The germline V gene yields MNHEY for CDR1 and SVGAGI for CDR2. Including the terminal cysteine and phenylalanine, the CDR3 comprises 14 residues. The read is trimmed to its CDR3 DNA, 42 bases read in frame from base 1. V and J are truncated by 2 bases and 2 bases respectively, leaving an intervening sequence of 7 bases. This sample was included in a study of blood T cell repertoires in COVID-19 (dated by TCRdb to about 2020). A note on the overall study: The collaborator samples originated in the United States, Italy and Spain and spanned the acute and convalescent phases of COVID-19. A de-identified subject ID, COVID-19 status, age in years and sex were almost always included in the sample metadata. The repertoires were made available in a free public database intended to serve as a resource for research on the immune response to SARS-CoV-2. HLA class I and class II types, where available, came from metadata supplied by the sample provider rather than from assay-based typing. Subjects who had been exposed to COVID-19, were actively infected with it, or had recovered from it provided the deeply sampled blood TCRbeta repertoires that made up the dataset. The prospective study material was composed of cDNA or gDNA derived from T cells, B-cell-depleted T cells, or PBMCs. Samples were obtained from the ongoing ImmuneRACE study (first 160 participants) and from 1,254 subjects provided by 6 global collaborators. The paper's findings and limits, for the study overall: The quantity of clinical and demographic metadata differed by source and by participant and was supplied without curation.

Samples from volunteer blood donors who had recovered from COVID-19 were contributed by a second Seattle source. The collaborating institutions used their own protocols to collect whole blood in K2EDTA tubes. For TCRbeta analysis, collaborator samples were shipped as frozen whole blood, as isolated PBMCs, or as DNA extracted from either sample type. The origin of this receptor is a woman in her twenties or thirties who had recovered from COVID-19. The chain is assembled from TRBV6-5 and TRBJ1-5, and the D gene may be TRBD1, 5 bases matching. The sequenced material came from peripheral blood. The CDR3 corresponds to CASSYRGGNQPQHF. The DNA sequence reads TGTGCCAGCAGTTACAGGGGTGGCAATCAGCCCCAGCATTTT.